The 28 T cell receptor beta chains below come from one sample, sequenced in a study of early T cells in non-severe SARS-CoV-2 infection. Via MiXCR, TCRdb re-called the 5' RACE reads, giving one row per CDR3 protein. This sample has 70,000 to 85,000 distinct CDR3 sequences, with about 12% found just once. Source material: whole blood. The receptors stem from an adult who was a healthcare worker with PCR-confirmed SARS-CoV-2 infection or an uninfected control (not recorded which).

V and J are TRBV28 and TRBJ1-1, with D unclear. From germline, CDR1 is MDHEN and CDR2 SYDVKM. V dropped 8 bases and J dropped 1 base, with 5 bases sitting between them. The CDR3 runs to 11 residues. The CDR3 reads CASLKNTEAFF. DNA for the CDR3: TGTGCCAGCTTAAAGAACACTGAAGCTTTCTTT.

The chain has TRBV20-1 and TRBJ2-1; D unclear. The V gene lost 0 bases and the J gene lost 3 bases, with 15 bases spanning the gap. CDR1 DFQATT and CDR2 SNEGSKA come from the germline V gene (reference sequence). This CDR3 is 16 amino acids long. Written as DNA, the CDR3 is TGCAGTGCTAGAGAGCTCCTTAAAGTCGGCTACAATGAGCAGTTCTTC. Translation gives CSARELLKVGYNEQFF.

This clonotype was observed at least ten times. Here the CDR3 reads CASSSNNQPQHF. CDR3 DNA sequence: TGTGCCAGCAGTTCTAACAATCAGCCCCAGCATTTT. The J gene is TRBJ1-5, the V gene TRBV28; D gene uncertain. Trimming stripped 4 bases from V and 3 bases from J, with 4 bases between. This CDR3 contains 12 residues. In germline, CDR1 is MDHEN, CDR2 SYDVKM.

The chain links TRBV24-1 to TRBJ2-1; 14 nucleotides agree with TRBD2. CDR3 length: 19 amino acids. Per germline, CDR1 KGHDR and CDR2 SFDVKD. Germline trimming cut 3 bases from V and 2 bases from J; bases unmatched to any gene: 8. In nucleotides, the CDR3 is TGTGCCACCAGTGATCCCGGACTAGCGGGAGGAGGAACCTACAATGAGCAGTTCTTC. Residues: CATSDPGLAGGGTYNEQFF.

This clonotype was detected only once. This rearrangement joins TRBV28 to TRBJ2-7; D tentatively fits TRBD1 or TRBD2 (6 bases each). The V gene lost 5 bases and the J gene lost 1 base, with 21 bases spanning the gap. Germline V lookup: CDR1 MDHEN, CDR2 SYDVKM. The CDR3 covers 17 residues. CDR3 in DNA: TGTGCCAGCAGTGGGGCTACGTGGGGGGCGAGGTCCTACGAGCAGTACTTC. Protein product: CASSGATWGARSYEQYF. The whole variable domain, filled in from reference TRBV28 and TRBJ2-7, reads DVKVTQSSRYLVKRTGEKVFLECVQDMDHENMFWYRQDPGLGLRLIYFSYDVKMKEKGDIPEGYSVSREKKERFSLILESASTNQTSMYLCASSGATWGARSYEQYFGPGTRLTVT.

This clonotype showed up many times. The chain recombines TRBV6-1 with TRBJ2-7; 10 nucleotides align to TRBD2. The CDR3 is 15 residues long. CDR1 is MNHNS and CDR2 is SASEGT in the germline V gene. V lost 2 bases and J lost 2; bases outside the gene matches: 3. This chain's CDR3 is CASSELLAGAYEQYF. The CDR3 bases are TGTGCCAGCAGTGAATTGCTAGCGGGGGCCTACGAGCAGTACTTC.

This clonotype occurred a few times. The V call is TRBV18, the J call TRBJ1-1, with no clear D. Per the germline V gene, CDR1 is KGHSH and CDR2 is LQKENI. The V and J ends lost 3 bases and 1 base respectively, with 9 bases between them. The CDR3 runs to 14 residues. CDR3: CASSPYGTNTEAFF. The CDR3 DNA sequence: TGTGCCAGCTCACCTTACGGTACGAACACTGAAGCTTTCTTT.

This clonotype was detected many times. J is TRBJ2-7 and V is TRBV7-8; possibly TRBD2 for D (7 bases). The CDR3 covers 15 residues. V was clipped by 5 bases and J by 8 bases, with 22 bases between them. CDR1 SGHVS and CDR2 FQNEAQ come from the germline V gene. The CDR3 DNA is TGTGCCAGCAGCCCAGGGCGGGGGCCACTAAAGAAGCAGTACTTC. This codes for CASSPGRGPLKKQYF.

This clonotype has just a few counts. The chain links TRBV29-1 to TRBJ2-5, with TRBD1 matching 11 bases. Looked up from germline, CDR1 is SQVTM and CDR2 is ANQGSEA. The CDR3 runs to 13 residues. V lost 6 bases and J lost 4; bases outside the gene matches: 4. The CDR3 sequence: CSVAGTGGETQYF. In nucleotides, the CDR3 is TGCAGCGTGGCCGGGACAGGGGGAGAGACCCAGTACTTC. Full variable domain (rest looked up from reference TRBV29-1 and TRBJ2-5): SAVISQKPSRDICQRGTSLTIQCQVDSQVTMMFWYRQQPGQSLTLIATANQGSEATYESGFVIDKFPISRPNLTFSTLTVSNMSPEDSSIYLCSVAGTGGETQYFGPGTRLLVL.

The chain uses TRBV5-1 and TRBJ2-5; no clear D. The length of the CDR3 is 12 residues. Trimming shortened V by 4 bases and J by 5 bases, and 9 bases separated the two germline ends. Germline values: CDR1 SGHRS, CDR2 YFSETQ. CDR3 nucleotides: TGCGCCAGCAGCGACAACGAGGAGACCCAGTACTTC. Its protein product is CASSDNEETQYF.

Sample share makes this clonotype medium-sized (0.01 to 0.1%). The chain carries TRBV5-1 and TRBJ1-6; D call uncertain. CDR1 is SGHRS and CDR2 is YFSETQ in the germline V gene. CDR3 size: 15 residues. V lost 5 bases and J 3 bases, leaving 12 bases between the germline ends. The DNA for the CDR3 is TGCGCCAGCAGATCTGAGGACCGCTATAATTCACCCCTCCACTTT. It codes for CASRSEDRYNSPLHF.

The chain joins TRBV7-3 to TRBJ2-1; D not resolved. Trimming took 5 bases from V and 9 from J, leaving 14 bases between them. The CDR3 is 13 amino acids. The germline V gene encodes CDR1 SGHTA and CDR2 FQGTGA. CDR3 amino acids: CASSTQNLGEQFF. CDR3 in DNA: TGTGCCAGCAGCACGCAAAACTTGGGTGAGCAGTTCTTC.

The CDR3 protein is CASSSYRMSEAFF. The CDR3 nucleotides are TGCGCCAGCAGCTCATATCGGATGTCTGAAGCTTTCTTT. The V call is TRBV5-1, the J call TRBJ1-1; no clear D gene. V was shortened by 3 bases and J by 6 bases, with 12 bases between the two germline ends. The CDR3 runs 13 residues. Germline CDR1 reads SGHRS; CDR2 reads YFSETQ.

This clonotype was seen repeatedly, ten times or more. CDR3 bases: TGCGCCAGCAGCCCGGGGGATGGAACATCACCCCTCCACTTT. As protein: CASSPGDGTSPLHF. The chain employs TRBV5-1 and TRBJ1-6; the D gene is possibly TRBD1 (5 bases). Germline CDR1 reads SGHRS; CDR2 reads YFSETQ. V was pared by 4 bases and J by 10 bases, with 15 bases between. The CDR3 is made up of 14 amino acids.

This clonotype showed up many times. The chain joins TRBV20-1 to TRBJ1-6; 9 bases are shared with TRBD1. CDR3 length: 13 amino acids. V shed 5 bases, J shed 7 bases, and the junction held 3 bases outside the gene matches. CDR1 is DFQATT and CDR2 is SNEGSKA in the germline V gene (reference sequence). This CDR3 is CSAAQGANSPLHF. The CDR3 region has the DNA TGCAGTGCTGCACAGGGGGCCAATTCACCCCTCCACTTT.

V gene TRBV24-1 combines with J gene TRBJ1-4; possibly TRBD1 for D (6 bases). Germline CDR1 and CDR2: KGHDR and SFDVKD. The V and J ends lost 8 bases and 4 bases respectively, with 10 bases between them. This CDR3 has 13 amino acids. The CDR3 spells CATMDSINEKLFF. For the CDR3, the DNA is TGTGCCACCATGGACAGCATTAATGAAAAACTGTTTTTT.

This chain joins TRBV5-1 and TRBJ2-2; no clear D. With 0 bases removed from V and 4 bases from J, the gap between germline ends came to 7 bases. The CDR3 is 14 residues long. In germline, CDR1 is SGHRS, CDR2 YFSETQ. As DNA, the CDR3 is TGCGCCAGCAGCTTGGGCGTCCGCACCGGGGAGCTGTTTTTT. This translates into CASSLGVRTGELFF.

This rearrangement joins TRBV2 to TRBJ2-3, with D unclear. This CDR3 is 14 amino acids long. V was shortened by 3 bases and J by 2 bases, with 9 bases between the two germline ends. Germline assignment: CDR1 SNHLY and CDR2 FYNNEI. DNA for the CDR3: TGTGCCAGCAGTGACAACTATGTCACAGATACGCAGTATTTT. Encoded protein: CASSDNYVTDTQYF.

This clonotype has only a few counts. The chain has TRBV29-1 and TRBJ2-2, with D hard to call. The germline CDR1 and CDR2 sequences are SQVTM and ANQGSEA. CDR3 length equals 13 residues. Trimming cost V 3 bases and J 7 bases, with 12 bases left between them. The CDR3 sequence: CSVEGTNVGELFF. CDR3 DNA: TGCAGCGTTGAGGGAACGAACGTCGGGGAGCTGTTTTTT.

The genes are TRBV29-1 and TRBJ1-1; D might be TRBD1 (5 bases). Germline CDR1 SQVTM, CDR2 ANQGSEA. V lost 4 bases to trimming and J lost 5 bases, with 14 bases between them. The CDR3 sequence is 13 residues long. The CDR3, as DNA: TGCAGCGTTGTGGCAGGGTATGCGACTGAAGCTTTCTTT. Amino acid sequence: CSVVAGYATEAFF.

The V and J genes are TRBV3-1 and TRBJ2-3, with D unresolved. CDR1 LGHDT and CDR2 YNNKEL come from the germline V gene (reference sequence). The CDR3 covers 16 residues. V lost 1 base and J lost 0, with 11 bases in between. CDR3 in amino acids: CASSQVSQPSTDTQYF. The CDR3 DNA reads TGTGCCAGCAGCCAAGTCAGTCAGCCTAGCACAGATACGCAGTATTTT.

V usage is TRBV12-5 and J usage is TRBJ1-1; weak D call: TRBD1 (5 bases). The CDR3 is 15 residues long. Trimming shortened V by 1 base and J by 4 bases, and 13 bases separated the two germline ends. CDR1 is LGHNT, CDR2 FRNRAP, per germline. In nucleotides, the CDR3 is TGTGCTAGTGGTTTGGACCCCGCAGGGCGCACTGAAGCTTTCTTT. Amino acids: CASGLDPAGRTEAFF. The variable domain in full, completed from reference TRBV12-5 and TRBJ1-1, reads DARVTQTPRHKVTEMGQEVTMRCQPILGHNTVFWYRQTMMQGLELLAYFRNRAPLDDSGMPKDRFSAEMPDATLATLKIQPSEPRDSAVYFCASGLDPAGRTEAFFGQGTRLTVV.

This clonotype was recorded at least ten times. The V call is TRBV28, the J call TRBJ2-4; D remains unclear. The CDR3 covers 15 residues. The germline CDR1 and CDR2 sequences are MDHEN and SYDVKM. V was trimmed by 4 bases and J by 0 bases, leaving 10 bases between them. The DNA for the CDR3 is TGTGCCAGCAGTTGGGGTTCTCTAGCCAAAAACATTCAGTACTTC. It codes for CASSWGSLAKNIQYF.

This clonotype was observed many times. CDR3 nucleotides: TGCAGTGCTAGTTTAACTAGCGGGTACAATGAGCAGTTCTTC. It specifies CSASLTSGYNEQFF. The chain recombines TRBV20-1 with TRBJ2-1; 9 bases are shared with TRBD2. Trimming took 3 bases from V and 4 from J; bases not matched to a gene: 4. This CDR3 spans 14 amino acids. The germline gives CDR1 DFQATT, CDR2 SNEGSKA (reference sequence).

CDR3 protein: CASSLATGWKGEKLFF. The CDR3 nucleotides are TGTGCCAGCAGCTTAGCAACAGGTTGGAAGGGTGAAAAACTGTTTTTT. V is TRBV7-9 and J is TRBJ1-4; D possibly corresponds to TRBD1 (5 bases). Germline V gives CDR1 SEHNR, CDR2 FQNEAQ (reference sequence). The CDR3 loop spans 16 amino acids. Trimming left V 0 bases short and J 7 bases short, with 15 bases between. Variable domain in full (rest from reference TRBV7-9 and TRBJ1-4): DTGVSQNPRHKITKRGQNVTFRCDPISEHNRLYWYRQTLGQGPEFLTYFQNEAQLEKSRLLSDRFSAERPKGSFSTLEIQRTEQGDSAMYLCASSLATGWKGEKLFFGSGTQLSVL.

This clonotype was recorded a few times. V and J are TRBV9 and TRBJ1-1; D unclear. Germline V gives CDR1 SGDLS, CDR2 YYNGEE. V gave up 0 bases and J gave up 10 bases, with 13 bases separating them. The CDR3 has 13 residues. CDR3 nucleotide sequence: TGTGCCAGCAGCGTAGGAATAGGGCTAGCAGCTTTCTTT. It specifies CASSVGIGLAAFF. Full variable domain (rest looked up from reference TRBV9 and TRBJ1-1): DSGVTQTPKHLITATGQRVTLRCSPRSGDLSVYWYQQSLDQGLQFLIQYYNGEERAKGNILERFSAQQFPDLHSELNLSSLELGDSALYFCASSVGIGLAAFFGQGTRLTVV.

V gene TRBV29-1 combines with J gene TRBJ2-3; TRBD2 is a possible D gene (6 bases). Looked up from germline, CDR1 is SQVTM and CDR2 is ANQGSEA. Trimming cost V 4 bases and J 0 bases, with 8 bases left between them. CDR3 length equals 13 residues. The CDR3 reads CSVVEGSTDTQYF. The CDR3 DNA sequence: TGCAGCGTTGTGGAGGGGAGCACAGATACGCAGTATTTT.

V and J are TRBV28 and TRBJ2-4, with unresolved D. Germline CDR1 MDHEN, CDR2 SYDVKM. The CDR3 is 16 amino acids. V was shortened by 2 bases and J by 1 base, with 12 bases between the two germline ends. CDR3 amino acids: CASSLVAARAKNIQYF. CDR3 in DNA: TGTGCCAGCAGTTTAGTGGCAGCGAGGGCCAAAAACATTCAGTACTTC. Full variable domain (outside the CDR3, taken from reference TRBV28 and TRBJ2-4): DVKVTQSSRYLVKRTGEKVFLECVQDMDHENMFWYRQDPGLGLRLIYFSYDVKMKEKGDIPEGYSVSREKKERFSLILESASTNQTSMYLCASSLVAARAKNIQYFGAGTRLSVL.